This section outlines one T cell receptor (beta chain) sequence together with its context. Its antigen is as yet unknown. The assay was immunoSEQ multiplex PCR, and TCRdb's table has in-frame clones only and misses some. Of some 240,000 clones in the sample, 65% to 70% were seen once. A CD45RA-negative memory subset and a CD45RA+ naive subset were separated from the CD4+ cells. The data were obtained in a study of shared clonotypes between healthy human individuals. Points from the study as a whole: The sampled material consisted only of blood, and tissue repertoires are likely to differ.

This CDR3 contains 17 residues. The germline CDR1 and CDR2 sequences are SGHNT and YYREEE (reference sequence). Deletions cut 3 bases from V and 3 bases from J, with 21 bases between. The rearrangement uses TRBV5-4 and TRBJ1-1, with D perhaps TRBD1 (6 bases). The sequence was collected from a man aged 25 to 45 in good health. The sequenced material came from memory CD4+ T cells sorted from blood. Subset in this sample: CD45RA-negative fraction. The CDR3 is CASSSSRGGAGYTEAFF. CDR3 nucleotides: TGTGCCAGCAGCTCCAGTCGGGGGGGCGCAGGATACACTGAAGCTTTCTTT.